The sequence of this TCR beta chain was determined in a study of blood T cell repertoires in COVID-19. Study-wide context: Material from acute and convalescent COVID-19 was sourced from the United States, Italy and Spain. Sample material is recorded as cDNA or gDNA derived from T cells, B-cell-depleted T cells, or PBMCs.

Germline-derived CDR1 and CDR2 are SNHLY and FYNNEI. The CDR3 has 15 amino acids. V shed 7 bases and J 0 bases; nucleotides not matched to a gene: 6. In the original processing: Nucleated cell counts were estimated from reference gene primer amplification. Using immunoSEQ multiplex PCR, the repertoire was profiled, and TCRdb retains in-frame clones only, with some absent. That table gives V, J and clone size, and the DNA gave D and trimming. This table has around 65,000 clones, 70% to 85% appearing once. This chain connects TRBV2 to TRBJ1-5, with 7 bases aligning to TRBD1. Sample: peripheral blood. The sequence derives from a man in his fifties or sixties with acute or convalescent COVID-19. In nucleotides, the CDR3 is TGTGCCAGCACTAGGGACAGCTATAGCAATCAGCCCCAGCATTTT. Its protein product is CASTRDSYSNQPQHF.